This T cell receptor beta chain was sequenced for a study of blood T cells in healthy people across ages. General study results and limits: Significant beta diversity loss was already apparent by age roughly 40, declining roughly linearly.

Turning to this clonotype: Its antigen is not known.

Each sample had at least 7 million PBMCs isolated. Using a J-beta primer mix together with a sample-barcoded 5' primer, a second PCR was run for roughly 7 to 11 cycles. TCRdb analysed the 5' RACE reads with MiXCR anew, one entry per CDR3 protein. The sample lists 1.5 million to 2 million distinct CDR3 sequences; around 48% were seen once. Germline values: CDR1 MNHEY, CDR2 SMNVEV (reference sequence). This CDR3 has 14 residues. Trimming cost V 5 bases and J 11 bases, with 21 bases left between them. Sequencing input: blood. J is TRBJ2-5 and V is TRBV27, with D tentatively TRBD1 (6 bases). The clonotype originates from a woman in her 40s in good health. CDR3: CASSGLTPNREQYF. The CDR3 DNA reads as TGTGCCAGCAGTGGCCTGACTCCTAACAGGGAGCAGTACTTC.